This T cell receptor (beta chain) was profiled in a study of immune characterization of retroperitoneal liposarcoma. This clonotype is categorized as medium-sized (0.01 to 0.1%). Trimming took 3 bases from V and 5 from J, leaving 23 bases between them. From germline, CDR1 is MNHNY and CDR2 SVGAGI (reference sequence). The CDR3 loop spans 18 amino acids. MiXCR, run by TCRdb on the PCR reads, gives a single entry per CDR3 protein. The data show roughly 4,700 distinct CDR3 sequences, about a third seen once. The chain couples TRBV6-6 to TRBJ2-1; D possibly corresponds to TRBD2 (6 bases). The clonotype comes from a male donor with retroperitoneal liposarcoma. Source material: tumor tissue. CDR3 sequence (DNA): TGTGCCAGCAGTTATTCTCATACGAGCGGTCGCGGGGACAATGAGCAGTTCTTC. Amino acid sequence: CASSYSHTSGRGDNEQFF.